The TCR beta chain under discussion was sequenced for a study of tumor-infiltrating lymphocytes in localized non-small cell lung cancer. Background on the study: Patients included smokers and never-smokers with various histologies, some sampled after neoadjuvant chemotherapy.

Using immunoSEQ multiplex PCR, the repertoire was profiled, and TCRdb retains in-frame clones only, with some absent. The sample has some 8,000 clones, around three quarters seen once; the top ten hold about 4.6%. The sequence came from a human donor with non-small cell lung cancer. Sequenced input: lung tumor tissue.

The CDR3, as DNA: TGTGCCAGCAGTGAGAAGCTAGCGGGAGCTTTCAGAGATACGCAGTATTTT. Protein sequence: CASSEKLAGAFRDTQYF. This rearrangement joins TRBV7-2 to TRBJ2-3; TRBD2 matches at 10 bases. This CDR3 comprises 17 residues. The V gene's germline CDR1 is SGHTA and CDR2 FQGNSA. The trim removed 6 bases at V and 5 bases at J, leaving 14 bases unmatched.